The T cell receptor (beta chain) under discussion was sequenced for a study of blood T cells in healthy people across ages. V was pared by 6 bases and J by 9 bases, with 17 bases between. CDR3 length: 13 amino acids. It was with a sample-barcoded 5' primer and a J-beta primer mix that a second PCR of roughly 7 to 12 cycles was run. Each CDR3 protein gets one entry after TCRdb re-called the 5' RACE reads with MiXCR. The sample has fewer than 600,000 distinct CDR3 sequences; about 27% are singletons. These data are also associated with another study on T cells of mothers and their children. That publication notes: The second PCR's M1S primer added sample barcodes and 2-4 random nucleotides.

The specimen sequenced was blood. The sequence was obtained from a boy between 2 and 10 years old in good health. The rearrangement joins TRBV12-3 or TRBV12-4 to TRBJ1-2; tentative D call: TRBD1 (6 bases). CDR3 sequence: CASSESGQSRYTF. DNA of the CDR3: TGTGCCAGCAGCGAGTCGGGACAAAGCCGCTACACCTTC.